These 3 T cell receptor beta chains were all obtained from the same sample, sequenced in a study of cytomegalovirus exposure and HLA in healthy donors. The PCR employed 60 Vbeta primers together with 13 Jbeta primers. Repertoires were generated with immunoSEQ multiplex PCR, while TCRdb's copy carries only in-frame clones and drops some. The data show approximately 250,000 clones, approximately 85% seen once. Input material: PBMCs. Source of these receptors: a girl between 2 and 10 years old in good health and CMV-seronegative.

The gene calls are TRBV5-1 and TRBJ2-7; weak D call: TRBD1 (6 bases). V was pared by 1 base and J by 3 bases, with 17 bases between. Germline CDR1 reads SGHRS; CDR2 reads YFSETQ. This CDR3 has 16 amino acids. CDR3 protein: CASSLRSGAQDYEQYF. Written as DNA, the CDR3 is TGCGCCAGCAGCTTGCGTTCAGGGGCGCAGGACTACGAGCAGTACTTC.

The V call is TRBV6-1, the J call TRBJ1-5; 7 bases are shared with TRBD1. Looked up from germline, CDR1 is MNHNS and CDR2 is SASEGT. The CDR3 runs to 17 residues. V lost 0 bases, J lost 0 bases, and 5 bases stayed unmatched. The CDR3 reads CASSEAGTAYSNQPQHF. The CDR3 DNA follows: TGTGCCAGCAGTGAAGCCGGGACAGCATATAGCAATCAGCCCCAGCATTTT.

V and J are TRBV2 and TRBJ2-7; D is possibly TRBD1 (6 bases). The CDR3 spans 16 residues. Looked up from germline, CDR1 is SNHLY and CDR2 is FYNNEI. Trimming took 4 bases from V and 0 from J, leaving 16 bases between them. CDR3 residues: CASSGGLLPSSYEQYF. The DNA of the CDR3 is TGTGCCAGCAGTGGGGGGCTTCTACCGAGCTCCTACGAGCAGTACTTC.